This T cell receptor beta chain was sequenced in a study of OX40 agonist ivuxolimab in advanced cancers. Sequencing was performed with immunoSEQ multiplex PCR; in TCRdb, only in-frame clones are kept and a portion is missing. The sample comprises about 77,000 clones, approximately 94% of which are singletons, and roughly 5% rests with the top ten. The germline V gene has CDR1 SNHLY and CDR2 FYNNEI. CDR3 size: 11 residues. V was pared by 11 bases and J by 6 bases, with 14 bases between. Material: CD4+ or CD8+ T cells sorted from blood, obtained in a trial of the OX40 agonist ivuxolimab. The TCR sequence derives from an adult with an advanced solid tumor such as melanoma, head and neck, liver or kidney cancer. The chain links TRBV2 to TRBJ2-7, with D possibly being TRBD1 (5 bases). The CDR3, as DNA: TGTGCCGTAAGTACCAGGGCCGAGCAGTACTTC. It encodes CAVSTRAEQYF.